The 7 T cell receptor beta chains below come from one sample, sequenced in a study of cytomegalovirus exposure and HLA in healthy donors. PCR used 60 Vbeta primers and 13 Jbeta primers. Here immunoSEQ multiplex PCR was the method, and the copy in TCRdb shows in-frame clones only, minus some. The repertoire includes tens of thousands of clones, 72% of them detected once, and about 12% sits in the top ten. The sequencing sample was made of PBMCs. The receptors were gathered from a woman aged 40 to 50 in good health and CMV-seropositive.

The V call is TRBV2, the J call TRBJ1-1; tentatively, D is TRBD1 (5 bases). In germline, CDR1 is SNHLY, CDR2 FYNNEI. The CDR3 runs 16 residues. Trimming pared 2 bases from V and 5 bases from J, leaving 18 bases between. The CDR3 nucleotides read TGTGCCAGCAGTGAACCCGGCTCGCCAAAGGGGACTGAAGCTTTCTTT. This gives the protein CASSEPGSPKGTEAFF.

This clone was seen more than once but under ten times. V and J are TRBV7-3 and TRBJ1-1, with D uncertain. V lost 6 bases and J 1 base, leaving 9 bases between the germline ends. CDR1 is SGHTA, CDR2 FQGTGA, per germline. The CDR3 consists of 13 residues. The CDR3 sequence: CASRRDQNTEAFF. In nucleotides, the CDR3 is TGTGCCAGCAGGAGGGATCAGAACACTGAAGCTTTCTTT. The full variable domain, its missing parts supplied by reference TRBV7-3 and TRBJ1-1, is GAGVSQTPSNKVTEKGKYVELRCDPISGHTALYWYRQSLGQGPEFLIYFQGTGAADDSGLPNDRFFAVRPEGSVSTLKIQRTERGDSAVYLCASRRDQNTEAFFGQGTRLTVV.

This clone came up once. V and J are TRBV5-5 and TRBJ1-6, with TRBD1 matching over 8 bases. With 1 base clipped from V and 7 bases from J, the junction kept 4 bases outside the gene matches. This CDR3 has 15 amino acids. Germline V lookup: CDR1 SGHKS, CDR2 YYEKEE (reference sequence). The CDR3 DNA follows: TGTGCCAGCAGCTTGACGACAGGGGACAATTCACCCCTCCACTTT. Its protein is CASSLTTGDNSPLHF.

The chain is built from TRBV19 and TRBJ2-7, with 7 bases that match TRBD1. J was trimmed by 2 bases and V by 0 bases; bases with no gene match: 4. Germline V gene sequence: CDR1 LNHDA, CDR2 SQIVND (reference sequence). The CDR3 consists of 15 residues. CDR3 DNA: TGTGCCAGTAGTATAGATTGGGGACAGACCTACGAGCAGTACTTC. Its protein is CASSIDWGQTYEQYF.

The V call is TRBV7-9, the J call TRBJ1-2; D call uncertain. V lost 1 base to trimming and J lost 3 bases, with 9 bases between them. This CDR3 is built from 14 residues. Germline lookup yields CDR1 SEHNR and CDR2 FQNEAQ (reference sequence). In DNA form, the CDR3 reads TGTGCCAGCAGCTTAGAGTACCGGGACTATGGCTACACCTTC. Amino acids: CASSLEYRDYGYTF.

The chain employs TRBV7-9 and TRBJ1-1, with 7 bases lining up with TRBD1. CDR3 size: 13 residues. The germline CDR1 and CDR2 sequences are SEHNR and FQNEAQ (reference sequence). Trimming at V came to 4 bases and at J to 4 bases, leaving 3 bases not matched to a gene. In DNA, the CDR3 is TGTGCCAGCAGCTCGACAGGGATCACTGAAGCTTTCTTT. It is translated as CASSSTGITEAFF.

CDR3: CASSGTGANYGYTF. The DNA for the CDR3 is TGTGCCAGCAGCGGGACAGGAGCTAACTATGGCTACACCTTC. This chain uses TRBV7-2 with TRBJ1-2; TRBD1 agrees at 8 bases. With V trimmed by 5 bases and J by 0 bases, 2 bases remained unmatched. Germline values: CDR1 SGHTA, CDR2 FQGNSA. CDR3 size: 14 residues.